This record looks at one T cell receptor beta chain sequence and its context. Its binding antigen is unknown. Base qualities were left out, and no much larger clone turns up one base away. This entry comes from a study of CD8 T cells in ankylosing spondylitis (dated by TCRdb to 2016 to 2017). At the level of the whole study: The study profiled T cell receptor beta repertoires in healthy donors and ankylosing spondylitis patients to find disease-linked TCR variants. The full study cohort was made up of under 30 ankylosing spondylitis patients and around 100 healthy donors. Peripheral blood was sampled, and synovial fluid was additionally collected from ankylosing spondylitis patients. The study at large found these results: In peripheral blood, the disease-linked clones were found at relatively low frequencies and had a CD8+ phenotype. Blood from ankylosing spondylitis patients appeared to be characterized by a TCR beta motif composed of about eight highly homologous amino acid variants. Some motif variants were previously reported in synovial fluid and blood of reactive arthritis patients, suggesting common disease-initiation mechanisms. The disease-linked clones were reported to be significantly enriched in matched synovial fluid samples from ankylosing spondylitis patients.

The CDR3 runs 17 amino acids, cysteine and phenylalanine included. Only the CDR3 part of the read is kept: 51 bases, read in frame from the first base. CDR1 MNHNS and CDR2 SASEGT are derived from the germline V gene. The V and J ends are trimmed by 6 bases and 1 base, leaving 22 bases between them. The sequencer was an Illumina HiSeq 2500. TCR beta libraries were prepared by quantitative 5'-RACE with molecular barcodes. The authors' analysis ran thus. A new computational method, built on a probabilistic model of VDJ rearrangement, was used to identify disease-linked TCR variants. The public reads were quality trimmed at Q25 with fastp and then assembled into clones with MiXCR by TCRdb, keeping productive beta chains. Identical CDR3 proteins give one entry, which carries the most common genes and DNA. TCRdb, not the authors, supplied the V and J calls. The sample table contains under 300,000 distinct CDR3 sequences; only one count was recorded for more than 9% of them. The top ten clonotypes cover 2.6% of the sample.

The TCR originated in a male donor with ankylosing spondylitis or in good health (not recorded which). The sequenced sample was blood, either unsorted or a sorted T cell fraction (not recorded which). Recombination linked TRBV6-1 to TRBJ2-7; the D gene assignment is perhaps TRBD1 or TRBD2, with each matching 5 bases. The DNA reads TGTGCCAGCAGCCCCCTATTGGGGGTGGGCTATTCCTACGAGCAGTACTTC. The encoded protein is CASSPLLGVGYSYEQYF.